What follows are 13 T cell receptor beta chains derived from one specimen sequenced in a study of blood T cell repertoires in COVID-19. Profiled with immunoSEQ multiplex PCR; TCRdb holds only in-frame clones, not every one. There are about 190,000 clones in the sample; roughly 77% occur only once, and around 17% lies in the top ten. Material: PBMCs or T cells enriched from blood (not recorded which). All receptors derive from a woman aged 45-65 years with acute COVID-19.

This chain links TRBV3-1 (or the pseudogene TRBV3-2) with TRBJ2-5, with 8 bases aligning to TRBD2. Germline lookup yields CDR1 LGHDT and CDR2 YNNKEL (reference sequence). This CDR3 is 15 amino acids long. With 4 bases clipped from V and 5 bases from J, the junction kept 9 bases outside the gene matches. The CDR3 spells CASSRYGGEKETQYF. CDR3 bases: TGTGCCAGCAGCCGTTACGGGGGGGAGAAGGAGACCCAGTACTTC.

The genes are TRBV6-5 and TRBJ1-2, with D perhaps TRBD1 (5 bases). V was clipped by 6 bases and J by 3 bases, with 11 bases between them. CDR3 length: 13 amino acids. Germline V CDR1 and CDR2: MNHEY, SVGAGI. The CDR3 DNA reads TGTGCCAGCAGGACCGACAGAGACTATGGCTACACCTTC. Protein product: CASRTDRDYGYTF.

The V gene is TRBV30, the J gene TRBJ1-3; no definite D call. The germline V gene encodes CDR1 GTSNPN and CDR2 SVGIG (reference sequence). The CDR3 is made up of 13 amino acids. The V gene lost 4 bases and the J gene lost 4 bases, with 11 bases spanning the gap. CDR3 loop: CAWMVAGGNTIYF. In nucleotides, the CDR3 is TGTGCCTGGATGGTGGCGGGCGGAAACACCATATATTTT.

The chain employs TRBV5-1 and TRBJ1-4; D is ambiguous. Germline CDR1 is SGHRS and CDR2 is YFSETQ. The CDR3 has 17 amino acids. V lost 4 bases, J lost 0 bases, and 16 bases lay in between. CDR3: CASSPFSGSPTNEKLFF. The CDR3, as DNA: TGCGCCAGCAGCCCATTCAGCGGGTCCCCAACTAATGAAAAACTGTTTTTT.

The chain joins TRBV7-2 to TRBJ1-3; a possible D gene is TRBD1 (5 bases). Germline loops: CDR1 SGHTA, CDR2 FQGNSA. CDR3 size: 15 residues. Trimming took 6 bases from V and 4 from J, leaving 16 bases between them. The CDR3, as DNA: TGTGCCAGCAGTCTCGAAAGGGGTTCGGGAAACACCATATATTTT. It translates to CASSLERGSGNTIYF.

The chain uses TRBV11-2 and TRBJ2-7, with 8 bases that match TRBD1. The CDR3 covers 13 residues. Germline CDR1 reads SGHAT; CDR2 reads FQNNGV. V was pared by 3 bases and J by 5 bases, with 3 bases of the junction left unmatched. CDR3 region: CASSFTGGDEQYV. CDR3 DNA: TGTGCCAGCAGCTTTACAGGGGGAGACGAGCAGTACGTC.

This clone occurred a few times. The V and J genes are TRBV18 and TRBJ1-4; D gene unclear. V lost 3 bases to trimming and J lost 7 bases, with 21 bases between them. The CDR3 is 17 residues long. CDR1 and CDR2 from the germline V gene are KGHSH and LQKENI. DNA for the CDR3: TGTGCCAGCTCACCGACGCCCGAGAATACAGCTGGTGAAAAACTGTTTTTT. Amino acids: CASSPTPENTAGEKLFF.

This sequence joins TRBV9 and TRBJ1-5; maybe TRBD1 (5 bases). There are 14 residues in the CDR3. CDR1 and CDR2 from the germline V gene are SGDLS and YYNGEE. V was cut by 4 bases and J by 0 bases, with 8 bases left in between. CDR3 in DNA: TGTGCCAGCAGCCCAGGACATAGCAATCAGCCCCAGCATTTT. Its translation is CASSPGHSNQPQHF.

This chain links TRBV6-5 with TRBJ1-4, with TRBD1 matching over 9 bases. Trimming at V came to 2 bases and at J to 8 bases, leaving 3 bases not matched to a gene. Looked up from germline, CDR1 is MNHEY and CDR2 is SVGAGI. This CDR3 region has 14 residues. The chain's CDR3 is CASSYGTGLEKLFF. The CDR3 nucleotides read TGTGCCAGCAGTTACGGGACAGGGCTGGAAAAACTGTTTTTT.

The rearrangement joins TRBV7-3 to TRBJ1-1; TRBD1 is a possible D gene (6 bases). The V gene lost 2 bases and the J gene lost 4 bases, with 8 bases spanning the gap. CDR3 size: 13 residues. CDR1 and CDR2 (germline): SGHTA, FQGTGA. The CDR3 DNA is TGTGCCAGCAGCTTATCAGGGGTCACTGAAGCTTTCTTT. Protein product: CASSLSGVTEAFF. The variable domain in full, completed from reference TRBV7-3 and TRBJ1-1, reads GAGVSQTPSNKVTEKGKYVELRCDPISGHTALYWYRQSLGQGPEFLIYFQGTGAADDSGLPNDRFFAVRPEGSVSTLKIQRTERGDSAVYLCASSLSGVTEAFFGQGTRLTVV.

This clone was picked up a small number of times. The chain joins TRBV2 to TRBJ2-3; 9 bases map to TRBD2. After removal of 6 bases from V and 2 bases from J, the junction contained 9 bases not matched to a gene. Looked up from germline, CDR1 is SNHLY and CDR2 is FYNNEI. The CDR3 covers 16 residues. The DNA for the CDR3 is TGTGCCAGCAGCCCGGGACTAGCAGGCTTCACAGATACGCAGTATTTT. This translates into CASSPGLAGFTDTQYF.

For the CDR3, the DNA is TGTGCCAGCAGCTTAGGGGGGGCGGCAGCCTACAATGAGCAGTTCTTC. This gives the protein CASSLGGAAAYNEQFF. The rearrangement joins TRBV5-4 to TRBJ2-1; perhaps TRBD2 as D (7 bases). The V gene's germline CDR1 is SGHNT and CDR2 YYREEE (reference sequence). V gave up 2 bases and J gave up 2 bases, with 14 bases separating them. The CDR3 length is 16 residues. The complete variable domain, with remaining parts taken from reference TRBV5-4 and TRBJ2-1, reads ETGVTQSPTHLIKTRGQQVTLRCSSQSGHNTVSWYQQALGQGPQFIFQYYREEENGRGNFPPRFSGLQFPNYSSELNVNALELDDSALYLCASSLGGAAAYNEQFFGPGTRLTVL.

This clone was observed a single time. The chain combines TRBV7-2 with TRBJ2-3, with TRBD2 matching over 10 bases. This CDR3 region has 16 residues. Germline V gene lookup returns CDR1 SGHTA and CDR2 FQGNSA. The V gene end was trimmed by 1 base and the J gene end by 7 bases; junction bases not matched to a gene: 8. The CDR3 DNA reads as TGTGCCAGCAGCTTAGGGTCTAGCGGGGGCCCTAATACGCAGTATTTT. It yields the protein CASSLGSSGGPNTQYF.